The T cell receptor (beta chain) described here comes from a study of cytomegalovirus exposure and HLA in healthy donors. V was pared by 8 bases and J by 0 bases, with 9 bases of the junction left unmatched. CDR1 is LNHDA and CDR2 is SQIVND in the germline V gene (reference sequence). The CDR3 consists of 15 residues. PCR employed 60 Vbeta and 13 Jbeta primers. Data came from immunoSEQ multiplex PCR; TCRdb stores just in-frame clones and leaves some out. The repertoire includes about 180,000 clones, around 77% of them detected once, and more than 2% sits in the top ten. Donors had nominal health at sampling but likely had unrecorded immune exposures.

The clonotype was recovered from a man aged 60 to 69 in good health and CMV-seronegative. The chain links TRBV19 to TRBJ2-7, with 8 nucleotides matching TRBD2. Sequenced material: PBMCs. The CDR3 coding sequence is TGTGCCAGTGCTGTGAGCGGGAGAAGCTCCTACGAGCAGTACTTC. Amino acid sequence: CASAVSGRSSYEQYF.